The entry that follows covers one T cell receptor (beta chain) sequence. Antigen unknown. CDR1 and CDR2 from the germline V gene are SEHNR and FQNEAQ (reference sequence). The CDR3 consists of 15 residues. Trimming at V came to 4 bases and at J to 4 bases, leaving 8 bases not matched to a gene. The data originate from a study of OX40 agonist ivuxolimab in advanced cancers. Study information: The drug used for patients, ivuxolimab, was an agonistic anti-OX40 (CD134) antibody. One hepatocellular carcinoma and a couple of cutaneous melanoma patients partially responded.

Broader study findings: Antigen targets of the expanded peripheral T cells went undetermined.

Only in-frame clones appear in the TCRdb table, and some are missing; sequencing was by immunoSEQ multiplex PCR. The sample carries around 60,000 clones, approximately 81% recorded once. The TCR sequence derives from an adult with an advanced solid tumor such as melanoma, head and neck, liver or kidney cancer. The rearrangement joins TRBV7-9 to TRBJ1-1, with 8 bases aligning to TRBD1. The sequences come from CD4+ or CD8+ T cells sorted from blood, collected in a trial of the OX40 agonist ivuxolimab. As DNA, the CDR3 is TGTGCCAGCAGCTCCATACCACAGGGGGGCACTGAAGCTTTCTTT. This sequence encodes CASSSIPQGGTEAFF.